This passage covers 29 T cell receptor beta chains from one sample sequenced in a study of PD-L1 blockade in urothelial cancer. Here immunoSEQ multiplex PCR was the method, and the copy in TCRdb shows in-frame clones only, minus some. Of about 36,000 clones in the sample, roughly 82% were seen once. The sample's time point: peripheral blood 6 weeks after treatment start. Sequencing was performed on PBMCs, taken around atezolizumab (anti-PD-L1) treatment. These receptors originate from a man aged 35-49 years with urothelial cancer.

A single count supports this clone. The rearrangement joins TRBV7-9 to TRBJ1-2, with D possibly matching TRBD1 (6 bases). V lost 5 bases and J 6 bases, leaving 13 bases between the germline ends. Germline CDR1 reads SEHNR; CDR2 reads FQNEAQ (reference sequence). This CDR3 contains 13 residues. CDR3 sequence: CASSAQGRDGYTF. Written as DNA, the CDR3 is TGTGCCAGCAGCGCCCAGGGGAGGGATGGCTACACCTTC.

The chain joins TRBV6-5 to TRBJ1-3; TRBD1 might be the D (5 bases). The length of the CDR3 is 16 residues. The V and J ends lost 2 bases and 0 bases respectively, with 11 bases between them. From germline, CDR1 is MNHEY and CDR2 SVGAGI. CDR3 coding DNA: TGTGCCAGCAGTTACGCGCAGGGAGGCTCTGGAAACACCATATATTTT. Its translation is CASSYAQGGSGNTIYF.

The chain combines TRBV28 with TRBJ2-1; D gene uncertain. CDR3 length: 13 residues. Germline CDR1 and CDR2: MDHEN and SYDVKM. Between the trimmed V and J ends, which lost 10 bases and 0 bases, there was a span of 10 bases. The CDR3 DNA reads as TGTGCCACTTGGTGGAGCTCCTACAATGAGCAGTTCTTC. Its protein product is CATWWSSYNEQFF.

This chain joins TRBV18 and TRBJ2-3; TRBD2 agrees at 14 bases. The CDR3 consists of 17 residues. Germline loops: CDR1 KGHSH, CDR2 LQKENI. Unmatched junction bases numbered 3, after V lost 0 bases and J lost 4 bases. CDR3 protein: CASSPPGLAGAPDTQYF. The CDR3 DNA is TGTGCCAGCTCACCACCGGGACTAGCGGGAGCCCCAGATACGCAGTATTTT.

J is TRBJ1-5 and V is TRBV10-1; 8 bases align to TRBD1. J lost 0 bases, V lost 3 bases, and 7 bases had no gene match. CDR1 and CDR2 (germline): WNHNN, SYGVQD (reference sequence). This CDR3 has 17 amino acids. CDR3 sequence reads: CASSDPGTGNSNQPQHF. DNA for the CDR3: TGCGCCAGCAGTGACCCCGGGACAGGCAATAGCAATCAGCCCCAGCATTTT.

This clone was seen only a few times. The chain is built from TRBV11-2 and TRBJ2-2, with 7 nucleotides matching TRBD2. The CDR3 consists of 18 residues. Looked up from germline, CDR1 is SGHAT and CDR2 is FQNNGV. V shed 6 bases and J 0 bases; nucleotides not matched to a gene: 13. CDR3 sequence: CASSIWASSGPNTGELFF. CDR3 nucleotide sequence: TGTGCCAGCAGTATCTGGGCGAGTAGCGGGCCGAACACCGGGGAGCTGTTTTTT.

This rearrangement joins TRBV28 to TRBJ2-1; possible D gene TRBD2, 6 bases. CDR3 length: 15 amino acids. The ends were cut back, 4 bases at V and 8 bases at J, with 18 bases in the middle. CDR1 MDHEN and CDR2 SYDVKM come from the germline V gene. The CDR3 region is CASSSRSPGLYEQFF. The DNA for the CDR3 is TGTGCCAGCAGTTCTCGCAGCCCGGGACTGTATGAGCAGTTCTTC.

The rearrangement joins TRBV6-1 to TRBJ1-1, with D unresolved. CDR3 length equals 13 residues. Trimming pared 8 bases from V and 6 bases from J, leaving 16 bases between. Germline V lookup: CDR1 MNHNS, CDR2 SASEGT. CDR3 in amino acids: CASGKTPRAEAFF. The CDR3 bases are TGTGCCAGCGGCAAGACACCGAGGGCTGAAGCTTTCTTT.

The sample holds one count of this clone. The J gene is TRBJ2-5, the V gene TRBV7-2; the match to TRBD2 covers 8 bases. CDR1 SGHTA and CDR2 FQGNSA come from the germline V gene. The CDR3 extends over 14 amino acids. V lost 5 bases, J lost 6 bases, and 8 bases stayed unmatched. The CDR3 DNA reads TGTGCCAGCAGCCACGGGGGGGGTATGAAGACCCAGTACTTC. Translated: CASSHGGGMKTQYF.

V is TRBV6-6 and J is TRBJ1-2; 7 positions agree with TRBD1. The CDR3 is 12 residues long. Germline CDR1 reads MNHNY; CDR2 reads SVGAGI (reference sequence). J was trimmed by 8 bases and V by 6 bases; bases with no gene match: 6. The CDR3 is CASRSGTDGYTF. CDR3 bases: TGTGCCAGCAGATCCGGGACAGACGGCTACACCTTC.

The chain combines TRBV10-1 with TRBJ2-1; D might be TRBD2 (5 bases). V was cut by 5 bases and J by 0 bases, with 17 bases left in between. The CDR3 loop spans 17 amino acids. CDR1 and CDR2 from the germline V gene are WNHNN and SYGVQD (reference sequence). CDR3 loop: CASSPGLTLGSYNEQFF. CDR3 coding DNA: TGCGCCAGCAGTCCTGGACTCACGCTGGGCTCCTACAATGAGCAGTTCTTC.

Within the sample, this clone is medium-sized. Written as DNA, the CDR3 is TGTGCCAGCAGCTCCGACTGGGACAGGGACTGGGGGGGCTCCTACGAGCAGTACTTC. This encodes CASSSDWDRDWGGSYEQYF. The chain uses TRBV5-4 and TRBJ2-7; 9 bases agree with TRBD1. J lost 0 bases, V lost 3 bases, and 16 bases had no gene match. This CDR3 region has 19 residues. Germline-derived CDR1 and CDR2 are SGHNT and YYREEE (reference sequence).

V gene TRBV6-5 combines with J gene TRBJ2-7, with a weak D call TRBD2 (5 bases). The CDR3 length is 14 residues. Germline lookup yields CDR1 MNHEY and CDR2 SVGAGI. Trimming shortened V by 7 bases and J by 3 bases, and 16 bases separated the two germline ends. The CDR3 sequence is CASKRGGGVYEQYF. In DNA, the CDR3 is TGTGCCAGCAAACGGGGTGGCGGAGTCTACGAGCAGTACTTC.

The chain has TRBV10-3 and TRBJ2-7; weak D call: TRBD1 (6 bases). The CDR3 is 15 residues long. The germline CDR1 and CDR2 sequences are ENHRY and SYGVKD. Trimming took 2 bases from V and 5 from J, leaving 16 bases between them. CDR3 residues: CAISERGRGVHEQYF. CDR3 in DNA: TGTGCCATCAGTGAGAGGGGCAGGGGAGTCCACGAGCAGTACTTC.

V and J are TRBV11-2 and TRBJ2-7; 7 bases agree with TRBD2. CDR3 length: 14 residues. CDR1 is SGHAT, CDR2 FQNNGV, per germline. The V segment lost 1 base and the J segment 3 bases; nucleotides outside the gene matches: 3. In nucleotides, the CDR3 is TGTGCCAGCAGCTTAGGAGCGGGGCTCTACGAGCAGTACTTC. This translates into CASSLGAGLYEQYF.

This rearrangement joins TRBV5-1 to TRBJ1-1; 8 nucleotides agree with TRBD1. With 6 bases clipped from V and 6 bases from J, the junction kept 7 bases outside the gene matches. Germline V gene data show CDR1 as SGHRS and CDR2 as YFSETQ. The CDR3 consists of 13 residues. CDR3 in amino acids: CASTPQGASEAFF. The CDR3 DNA reads as TGCGCCAGCACCCCCCAGGGGGCCTCTGAAGCTTTCTTT.

The chain recombines TRBV19 with TRBJ1-2, with D unclear. CDR1 and CDR2 (germline): LNHDA, SQIVND (reference sequence). The CDR3 totals 14 residues. V was pared by 4 bases and J by 6 bases, with 15 bases between. The CDR3 loop is CASSTGNTWDGYTF. As DNA, the CDR3 is TGTGCCAGTAGTACGGGAAACACTTGGGATGGCTACACCTTC.

V usage is TRBV5-1 and J usage is TRBJ1-2; the match to TRBD1 covers 10 bases. This CDR3 region has 14 residues. V gave up 2 bases and J gave up 8 bases; unmatched junction bases: 6. From germline, CDR1 is SGHRS and CDR2 YFSETQ. CDR3 bases: TGCGCCAGCAGCTTTGCGACAGGGGGCTCCGGCTACACCTTC. Translated: CASSFATGGSGYTF.

The V call is TRBV13, the J call TRBJ2-2; no reliable D call. Germline CDR1 and CDR2: PRHDT and FYEKMQ (reference sequence). V was trimmed by 4 bases and J by 0 bases, leaving 12 bases between them. There are 16 residues in the CDR3. This CDR3 is CASSSPDIPNTGELFF. Here the CDR3 DNA reads TGTGCCAGCAGCTCCCCCGACATACCGAACACCGGGGAGCTGTTTTTT.

The chain joins TRBV6-1 to TRBJ2-1; D perhaps matches TRBD1 (6 bases). The CDR3 loop spans 14 amino acids. Germline-derived CDR1 and CDR2 are MNHNS and SASEGT. V lost 8 bases, J lost 5 bases, and 16 bases lay in between. DNA for the CDR3: TGTGCCAGCTTTTTCCAGGGGCACAACAATGAGCAGTTCTTC. Amino acids: CASFFQGHNNEQFF.

Note on this clone: One end of the junction does not line up with germline, which may come from a read error. The V call is TRBV5-5, the J call TRBJ2-3; 13 nucleotides align to TRBD2. The CDR3 runs 17 residues. Germline CDR1 reads SGHKS; CDR2 reads YYEKEE (reference sequence). The CDR3: CASSPSLAGGSLPLTDF. The CDR3 nucleotides are TGTGCCAGCAGCCCCTCACTAGCGGGAGGGTCACTCCCCCTCACGGATTTT.

The table lists this clone with a count of one. V is TRBV11-3 and J is TRBJ2-3; 16 bases match TRBD2. The CDR3 is 18 residues long. V shed 5 bases and J 6 bases; nucleotides not matched to a gene: 11. Germline V CDR1 and CDR2: SGHNT, YENEEA. The CDR3: CASSRGTSGRANFDTQYF. CDR3 DNA: TGTGCCAGCAGCCGTGGGACTAGCGGGAGGGCCAACTTCGATACGCAGTATTTT.

The chain has TRBV2 and TRBJ2-6, with D perhaps TRBD2 (5 bases). The CDR3 spans 16 residues. Trimming cost V 6 bases and J 1 base, with 13 bases left between them. Germline V gives CDR1 SNHLY, CDR2 FYNNEI. CDR3 sequence reads: CASSLNPGSGANVLTF. Here the CDR3 DNA reads TGTGCCAGCAGCCTGAATCCGGGGTCTGGGGCCAACGTCCTGACTTTC.

The chain combines TRBV11-3 with TRBJ2-5; no definite D call. The CDR3 covers 14 residues. Per the germline V gene, CDR1 is SGHNT and CDR2 is YENEEA. V was trimmed by 1 base and J by 2 bases, leaving 8 bases between them. The CDR3 here is CASSLAGSQETQYF. CDR3 bases: TGTGCCAGCAGCTTAGCCGGTAGTCAAGAGACCCAGTACTTC.

V gene TRBV13 combines with J gene TRBJ2-5; the match to TRBD2 covers 10 bases. Looked up from germline, CDR1 is PRHDT and CDR2 is FYEKMQ (reference sequence). The CDR3 runs to 14 residues. The J segment lost 6 bases and the V segment lost 3 bases, leaving 4 bases of the junction unmatched. The DNA for the CDR3 is TGTGCCAGCAGCTTCCCGGGACTAGCGCAGACCCAGTACTTC. Its protein is CASSFPGLAQTQYF.

This rearrangement joins TRBV5-1 to TRBJ2-4; 7 bases match TRBD1. The CDR3 contains 18 residues. V shed 2 bases and J 4 bases; nucleotides not matched to a gene: 15. The germline gives CDR1 SGHRS, CDR2 YFSETQ. The CDR3 DNA reads as TGCGCCAGCAGCTTCGGACAGGACGCTGCTAACCGTAAAAACATTCAGTACTTC. It translates to CASSFGQDAANRKNIQYF.

The J gene is TRBJ1-1, the V gene TRBV18; TRBD1 matches at 10 bases. Per the germline V gene, CDR1 is KGHSH and CDR2 is LQKENI. Trimming removed 1 base from V and 5 bases from J; junction bases left unmatched: 7. The length of the CDR3 is 16 residues. CDR3: CASSPLGTGEDTEAFF. The CDR3 coding sequence is TGTGCCAGCTCACCACTAGGGACAGGGGAGGATACTGAAGCTTTCTTT.

Within the sample, this clone is medium-sized. This rearrangement joins TRBV4-2 to TRBJ1-2; D may be TRBD1 (6 bases). The CDR3 contains 15 residues. Trimming removed 1 base from V and 0 bases from J, with 9 bases in between. Germline assignment: CDR1 LGHNA and CDR2 YNFKEQ. This CDR3 reads CASSQVQGSNYGYTF. The CDR3 DNA sequence: TGTGCCAGCAGCCAAGTACAGGGTTCTAACTATGGCTACACCTTC.

The chain is built from TRBV19 and TRBJ1-1; 9 bases are a match to TRBD1. The CDR3 is 15 amino acids. Germline V lookup: CDR1 LNHDA, CDR2 SQIVND (reference sequence). J gave up 6 bases and V 10 bases, and 15 bases lay outside the gene matches. The CDR3 is CATHDRGERGSEAFF. DNA for the CDR3: TGTGCCACTCACGACAGGGGGGAAAGAGGCTCTGAAGCTTTCTTT.